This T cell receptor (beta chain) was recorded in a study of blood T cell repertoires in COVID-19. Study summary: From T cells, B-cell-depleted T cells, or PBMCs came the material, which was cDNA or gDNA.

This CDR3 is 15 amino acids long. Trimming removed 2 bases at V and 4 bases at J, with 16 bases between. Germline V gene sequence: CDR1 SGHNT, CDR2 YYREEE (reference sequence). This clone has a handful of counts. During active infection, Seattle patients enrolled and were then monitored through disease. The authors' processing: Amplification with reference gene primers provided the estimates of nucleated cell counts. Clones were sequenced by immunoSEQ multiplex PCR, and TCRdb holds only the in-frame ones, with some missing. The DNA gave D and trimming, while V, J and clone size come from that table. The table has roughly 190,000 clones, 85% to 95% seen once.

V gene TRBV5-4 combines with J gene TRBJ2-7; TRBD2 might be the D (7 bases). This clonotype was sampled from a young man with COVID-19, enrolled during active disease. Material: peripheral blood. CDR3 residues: CASSFPVQGGYEQYF. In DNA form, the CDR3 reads TGTGCCAGCAGCTTTCCCGTACAGGGAGGGTACGAGCAGTACTTC.